This TCR beta chain originates from a study of beta chain features in type 1 diabetes. Whole-study findings and limits: Shortening of TCRB CDR3s, moderate but significant, appeared in all four CD4+ subsets of Type 1 diabetes patients.

This clone showed up just a few times. Its specificity is unknown. Expressed TCRB transcripts were sequenced because the isolated RNA had all been reverse transcribed beforehand. Samples of naive, central memory and regulatory T cells yielded a mean of about 3.6 million reads. The assay was immunoSEQ multiplex PCR, and TCRdb's table has in-frame clones only and misses some. The sample has around 600,000 clones, over 10% seen once. This clonotype originated in a man under 40 with type 1 diabetes. The sample was naive CD4+ T cells from blood.

The CDR3 protein is CASTGDNQPQHF. The DNA of the CDR3 is TGTGCCAGCACAGGGGACAATCAGCCCCAGCATTTT. V and J are TRBV7-2 and TRBJ1-5, with a weak D call TRBD1 (6 bases). The ends were cut back, 7 bases at V and 3 bases at J, with 7 bases in the middle. CDR1 and CDR2 (germline): SGHTA, FQGNSA. The CDR3 loop spans 12 amino acids.